These 27 T cell receptor beta chains came from one sample sequenced in a study of PD-1 blockade in classical Hodgkin lymphoma. The repertoire was sequenced with immunoSEQ multiplex PCR; TCRdb's copy has only in-frame clones and lacks some. The sample consists of under 80,000 clones, over 90% of them appearing once. Time point specified: newly diagnosed, previously untreated cHL patient sample. The material sequenced was peripheral blood mononuclear cells (PBMCs). These receptors were obtained from a human donor with classical Hodgkin lymphoma.

This chain joins TRBV5-6 and TRBJ2-7; 11 positions match TRBD2. V trimming: 1 base; J trimming: 4 bases; junction bases outside the gene matches: 7. The CDR3 is 16 amino acids. Germline V gene data show CDR1 as SGHDT and CDR2 as YYEEEE. For the CDR3, the DNA is TGTGCCAGCAGCTTGATTGGGACTAGCGGAGAATACGAGCAGTACTTC. Amino acids: CASSLIGTSGEYEQYF.

V usage is TRBV5-1 and J usage is TRBJ2-5, with 8 bases identical to TRBD2. The CDR3 runs 15 residues. The trim removed 5 bases at V and 5 bases at J, leaving 11 bases unmatched. Germline V CDR1 and CDR2: SGHRS, YFSETQ. CDR3 protein: CASRGTGGDTETQYF. As DNA, the CDR3 is TGCGCCAGCAGGGGGACGGGAGGGGACACGGAGACCCAGTACTTC.

This clone was found a few times. The genes are TRBV7-2 and TRBJ2-2; 8 bases align to TRBD1. Germline-derived CDR1 and CDR2 are SGHTA and FQGNSA. V shed 1 base, J shed 7 bases, and the junction held 5 bases outside the gene matches. This CDR3 contains 15 residues. CDR3 nucleotide sequence: TGTGCCAGCAGCTTAGGGACAGGGAAAAGCGGGGAGCTGTTTTTT. Translation: CASSLGTGKSGELFF.

The chain combines TRBV6-5 with TRBJ1-5; weak D call: TRBD1 (5 bases). Germline CDR1 reads MNHEY; CDR2 reads SVGAGI. The CDR3 extends over 15 amino acids. V was shortened by 5 bases and J by 1 base, with 12 bases between the two germline ends. The chain's CDR3 is CASSTWSGSNQPQHF. The DNA of the CDR3 is TGTGCCAGCAGTACCTGGTCAGGGAGCAATCAGCCCCAGCATTTT.

This chain joins TRBV27 and TRBJ2-7, with D tentatively TRBD1 (6 bases). This CDR3 is 14 amino acids long. The germline CDR1 and CDR2 sequences are MNHEY and SMNVEV (reference sequence). V was cut by 3 bases and J by 2 bases, with 11 bases left in between. The CDR3 DNA follows: TGTGCCAGCAGTTTTACAGGGTCCACCTACGAGCAGTACTTC. It codes for CASSFTGSTYEQYF.

About this clone: Other DNA variants within this sample encode the same CDR3. The V gene is TRBV7-2, the J gene TRBJ2-7; a weak D match, TRBD2 (6 bases). V lost 0 bases and J 2 bases, leaving 8 bases between the germline ends. The CDR3 covers 14 residues. Per the germline V gene, CDR1 is SGHTA and CDR2 is FQGNSA. The CDR3 region is CASSLAGGPYEQYF. CDR3 in DNA: TGTGCCAGCAGCTTAGCGGGAGGCCCCTACGAGCAGTACTTC.

The chain employs TRBV5-1 and TRBJ2-1, with TRBD1 matching over 10 bases. Germline V gene data show CDR1 as SGHRS and CDR2 as YFSETQ. The length of the CDR3 is 15 residues. V dropped 2 bases and J dropped 10; count of bases not matched to a gene: 9. The CDR3 spells CASSLLGQGQSEQFF. CDR3 nucleotide sequence: TGCGCCAGCAGCTTATTGGGACAGGGGCAGTCCGAGCAGTTCTTC.

The rearrangement joins TRBV9 to TRBJ1-2, with D unresolved. Trimming removed 3 bases from V and 2 bases from J, with 14 bases in between. Germline CDR1 reads SGDLS; CDR2 reads YYNGEE. The CDR3 totals 15 residues. Here the CDR3 reads CASSAFRNSNYGYTF. Here the CDR3 DNA reads TGTGCCAGCAGCGCCTTCAGAAATTCCAACTATGGCTACACCTTC.

This clone was seen once. The J gene is TRBJ1-6, the V gene TRBV19; no definite D call. The CDR3 consists of 16 residues. Trimming pared 5 bases from V and 6 bases from J, leaving 17 bases between. CDR1 LNHDA and CDR2 SQIVND come from the germline V gene (reference sequence). The CDR3 loop is CASSPLFRQLNSPLHF. As DNA, the CDR3 is TGTGCCAGTAGTCCTCTTTTCCGGCAGCTTAATTCACCCCTCCACTTT.

This chain connects TRBV7-9 to TRBJ1-2, with D perhaps TRBD1 (6 bases). V shed 5 bases and J shed 7 bases, with 14 bases lying between them. CDR1 and CDR2 (germline): SEHNR, FQNEAQ (reference sequence). The CDR3 runs to 13 residues. CDR3 sequence reads: CASSQVGAGGYTF. CDR3 DNA: TGTGCCAGCAGCCAAGTGGGGGCCGGTGGCTACACCTTC.

This clone has a single count. V and J are TRBV9 and TRBJ2-3; 7 bases fit TRBD1. V trimming: 0 bases; J trimming: 6 bases; junction bases outside the gene matches: 10. The CDR3 length is 16 residues. Per germline, CDR1 SGDLS and CDR2 YYNGEE. The CDR3 here is CASSVGRGGRQDTQYF. As DNA, the CDR3 is TGTGCCAGCAGCGTAGGTAGAGGGGGCCGTCAGGATACGCAGTATTTT.

The CDR3 DNA is TGTGCCAGCAGTTCCCGGGGGAACACTGAAGCTTTCTTT. Translating gives CASSSRGNTEAFF. The chain has TRBV6-1 and TRBJ1-1; the D is unclear. Trimming pared 5 bases from V and 1 base from J, leaving 8 bases between. From germline, CDR1 is MNHNS and CDR2 SASEGT. This CDR3 is built from 13 residues.

The CDR3 nucleotides are TGTGCCAGCAGCTGGGATGGGGCGGGAGGTACCTACAATGAGCAGTTCTTC. Protein sequence: CASSWDGAGGTYNEQFF. This sequence joins TRBV5-4 and TRBJ2-1; 8 bases line up with TRBD2. The CDR3 covers 17 residues. CDR1 and CDR2 from the germline V gene are SGHNT and YYREEE (reference sequence). The ends lost 3 bases at V and 2 bases at J; junction bases unmatched: 10. Full variable domain (remainder filled in from reference TRBV5-4 and TRBJ2-1): ETGVTQSPTHLIKTRGQQVTLRCSSQSGHNTVSWYQQALGQGPQFIFQYYREEENGRGNFPPRFSGLQFPNYSSELNVNALELDDSALYLCASSWDGAGGTYNEQFFGPGTRLTVL.

The chain uses TRBV19 and TRBJ1-4; D perhaps matches TRBD1 (5 bases). CDR1 and CDR2 (germline): LNHDA, SQIVND (reference sequence). The V gene lost 6 bases and the J gene lost 4 bases, with 12 bases spanning the gap. CDR3 length: 14 residues. Here the CDR3 DNA reads TGTGCCAGTAGGGCTCGACAGATTAATGAAAAACTGTTTTTT. Translation gives CASRARQINEKLFF.

The chain carries TRBV5-6 and TRBJ1-1; a weak D match, TRBD1 (6 bases). The CDR3 spans 16 residues. V shed 3 bases and J shed 1 base, with 16 bases lying between them. The germline gives CDR1 SGHDT, CDR2 YYEEEE. CDR3 in DNA: TGTGCCAGCAGCTCACCAGGGGTTGGGACGAACACTGAAGCTTTCTTT. This gives the protein CASSSPGVGTNTEAFF.

The chain uses TRBV19 and TRBJ2-7; D gene ambiguous. This CDR3 region has 13 residues. The germline V gene encodes CDR1 LNHDA and CDR2 SQIVND (reference sequence). V lost 6 bases, J lost 3 bases, and 12 bases lay in between. The CDR3 is CASSGGFHYEQYF. The CDR3 nucleotides are TGTGCCAGTAGCGGTGGGTTCCACTACGAGCAGTACTTC.

The rearrangement links TRBV2 to TRBJ2-7; D is undetermined. V dropped 6 bases and J dropped 2 bases, with 17 bases sitting between them. From germline, CDR1 is SNHLY and CDR2 FYNNEI. The CDR3 has 15 residues. CDR3 region: CASRQARISTYEQYF. The CDR3 DNA sequence: TGTGCCAGCAGGCAAGCAAGGATCTCTACCTACGAGCAGTACTTC.

J is TRBJ2-3 and V is TRBV28; D is uncertain. The germline gives CDR1 MDHEN, CDR2 SYDVKM. The V end was cut by 3 bases, the J end by 2 bases, with 12 bases between. The CDR3 covers 15 residues. The CDR3 spells CASSFTGRNTDTQYF. Here the CDR3 DNA reads TGTGCCAGCAGTTTTACGGGCAGAAACACAGATACGCAGTATTTT.

V and J are TRBV5-8 and TRBJ2-2; D might be TRBD2 (6 bases). CDR3 size: 15 residues. CDR1 and CDR2 (germline): SGHTS, YDEGEE. Trimming left V 4 bases short and J 1 base short, with 11 bases between. CDR3 protein: CASSLIGGNTGELFF. CDR3 DNA sequence: TGTGCCAGCAGCCTAATCGGGGGGAACACCGGGGAGCTGTTTTTT.

V usage is TRBV7-3 and J usage is TRBJ2-7; TRBD2 aligns across 12 bases. Per the germline V gene, CDR1 is SGHTA and CDR2 is FQGTGA. The CDR3 runs 16 residues. Trimming removed 5 bases from V and 2 bases from J; junction bases left unmatched: 7. The CDR3 here is CASSLQLAGGAYEQYF. The CDR3 DNA sequence: TGTGCCAGCAGCCTACAACTAGCGGGGGGCGCCTACGAGCAGTACTTC.

J is TRBJ1-4 and V is TRBV5-1; TRBD1 agrees at 7 bases. V trimming: 1 base; J trimming: 7 bases; junction bases outside the gene matches: 7. The germline CDR1 and CDR2 sequences are SGHRS and YFSETQ. The length of the CDR3 is 15 residues. The DNA of the CDR3 is TGCGCCAGCAGCTTGACAGGGGCGCAGGGTGAAAAACTGTTTTTT. It translates to CASSLTGAQGEKLFF.

The rearrangement uses TRBV5-1 and TRBJ1-4, with D maybe TRBD1 (5 bases). Germline loops: CDR1 SGHRS, CDR2 YFSETQ. The CDR3 runs 15 residues. V was shortened by 4 bases and J by 5 bases, with 15 bases between the two germline ends. The CDR3 sequence is CASSVGDRGNEKLFF. The CDR3 DNA reads TGCGCCAGCAGCGTGGGGGACCGAGGAAATGAAAAACTGTTTTTT.

V is TRBV28 and J is TRBJ2-7, with TRBD1 matching 9 bases. CDR3 length: 14 amino acids. Germline V gives CDR1 MDHEN, CDR2 SYDVKM. Trimming at V came to 10 bases and at J to 2 bases, leaving 9 bases not matched to a gene. The CDR3 DNA follows: TGTGCCACTCAAAGGGGACAGGGAACCTACGAGCAGTACTTC. Its protein product is CATQRGQGTYEQYF.

This chain uses TRBV2 with TRBJ2-3; D tentatively reads TRBD1 or TRBD2 (5 bases each). There are 17 residues in the CDR3. V lost 5 bases to trimming and J lost 4 bases, with 22 bases between them. CDR1 is SNHLY and CDR2 is FYNNEI in the germline V gene. CDR3 in amino acids: CASSPQRWDRGSDTQYF. The CDR3 nucleotides read TGTGCCAGCAGTCCTCAACGTTGGGACCGCGGTTCAGATACGCAGTATTTT.

The rearrangement uses TRBV9 and TRBJ2-3, with 8 nucleotides matching TRBD2. This CDR3 contains 15 residues. Per germline, CDR1 SGDLS and CDR2 YYNGEE. The V gene end was trimmed by 4 bases and the J gene end by 4 bases; junction bases not matched to a gene: 8. Written as DNA, the CDR3 is TGTGCCAGCAGCCCCGGGGCGGGGGGTTCAGATACGCAGTATTTT. The encoded protein is CASSPGAGGSDTQYF.

This rearrangement joins TRBV6-6 to TRBJ1-1, with D tentatively TRBD1 (6 bases). The V gene's germline CDR1 is MNHNY and CDR2 SVGAGI (reference sequence). This CDR3 spans 12 amino acids. Trimming left V 6 bases short and J 7 bases short, with 12 bases between. CDR3 loop: CASSKTGLEAFF. DNA for the CDR3: TGTGCCAGCAGCAAAACAGGGCTTGAAGCTTTCTTT.

This chain's CDR3 is CASSSQGPYEQYF. CDR3 sequence (DNA): TGTGCCAGCAGTTCACAGGGTCCCTACGAGCAGTACTTC. This sequence joins TRBV6-6 and TRBJ2-7; tentative D call: TRBD1 (6 bases). V was pared by 4 bases and J by 2 bases, with 9 bases between. Germline V gives CDR1 MNHNY, CDR2 SVGAGI (reference sequence). This CDR3 is built from 13 residues.